This T cell receptor (beta chain) was identified in a study of chemoradiotherapy in HPV16-positive cancers. CDR1 and CDR2 (germline): KGHSH, LQKENI. This CDR3 is built from 14 residues. Trimming took off 2 bases at V and 5 bases at J, with 11 bases between the two ends. TCRdb keeps only in-frame clones here, not all; method: immunoSEQ multiplex PCR. The table lists about 10,000 clones, about 80% of them singletons. The TCR was taken from a human donor with HPV-associated anogenital cancer. This rearrangement joins TRBV18 to TRBJ2-3, with D hard to call. Specimen: tumor tissue, collected from a patient who underwent chemoradiotherapy. As DNA, the CDR3 is TGTGCCAGCTCACCAGACACGTTCATAGATACGCAGTATTTT. This translates into CASSPDTFIDTQYF. Based on the CDR3 plus reference TRBV18 and TRBJ2-3, the full variable domain is NAGVMQNPRHLVRRRGQEARLRCSPMKGHSHVYWYRQLPEEGLKFMVYLQKENIIDESGMPKERFSAEFPKEGPSILRIQQVVRGDSAAYFCASSPDTFIDTQYFGPGTRLTVL.